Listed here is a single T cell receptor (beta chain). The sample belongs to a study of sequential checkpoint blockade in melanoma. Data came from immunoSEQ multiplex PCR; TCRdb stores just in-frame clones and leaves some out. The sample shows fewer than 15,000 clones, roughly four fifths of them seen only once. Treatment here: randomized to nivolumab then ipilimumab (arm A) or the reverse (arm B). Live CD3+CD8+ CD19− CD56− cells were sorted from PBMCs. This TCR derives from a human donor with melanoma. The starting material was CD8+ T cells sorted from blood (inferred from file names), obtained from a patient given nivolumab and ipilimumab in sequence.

The CDR3: CASSTSRWSGGLSYEQYF. The CDR3 region has the DNA TGTGCCAGCAGTACTTCTCGGTGGAGCGGGGGACTTTCCTACGAGCAGTACTTC. V gene TRBV28 combines with J gene TRBJ2-7; 8 bases are a match to TRBD2. The germline V gene has CDR1 MDHEN and CDR2 SYDVKM. CDR3 length: 18 amino acids. Germline trimming cut 5 bases from V and 1 base from J; bases unmatched to any gene: 16.